There are a few counts of the clone carrying this TCR beta chain. This sample is part of a study of spatial heterogeneity in lung cancer. About the study: The study consistently detected more beta-chain than alpha-chain sequences.

CDR3 length: 16 amino acids. Deletions cut 0 bases from V and 0 bases from J, with 14 bases between. Germline CDR1 reads DFQATT; CDR2 reads SNEGSKA (reference sequence). Specified time point: sample taken at primary tumor resection. Unsorted whole RNA of tumor, nontumor lung or frozen PBMC was sequenced. TCRdb passed the 5' RACE reads through MiXCR, listing each CDR3 protein once. The table records about 82,000 distinct CDR3 sequences, around 12% of them present only once. This TCR was sampled from a male donor with early-stage non-small cell lung cancer. The chain employs TRBV20-1 and TRBJ1-2, with D hard to call. Sequences were derived from PBMCs, sampled at surgery. The CDR3 nucleotides read TGCAGTGCTAGAGATTGGGGAGGAGCAGCTAACTATGGCTACACCTTC. The encoded protein is CSARDWGGAANYGYTF.